This T cell receptor (beta chain) was identified during a study of T cell responses to AZD1222 COVID-19 vaccine (dated by TCRdb to the early 2020s). Notes on the research overall: AZD1222 recipients with second doses at about 4 weeks or about 12 weeks were pooled, because spike-specific TCR depth and breadth did not differ between schedules. TCR sequencing covered 230 to 250 trial participants: 200 to 210 given two doses of AZD1222 and some 25 given two doses of MenACWY control vaccine. Trial participants were enrolled by age into 18-55, 56-69 and 70-plus year subgroups, with approximately 160, 26 and 62 TCR-sequenced participants respectively. What the research found in general, with its limitations: The 56-69-year group was small, and its depth increase did not reach significance, likely because of low power. Because no samples from the day 14 peak response were available, repertoires could be characterized only after the peak T cell response. Conclusions about previously exposed vaccinees are limited, since just 5 or 6 AZD1222 recipients were seropositive for SARS-CoV-2 at baseline. Most participants were white British and females outnumbered males, and the authors suggested that clonal diversity may have been underestimated. CD4 TCRs associated with the vaccine covered the entire spike protein, and the dominant responses were in regions 160-218 and 743-854. Spike-specific TCR breadth and depth rose significantly after two AZD1222 doses compared with day 0 and with MenACWY recipients. Epitopes outside the regions mutated in the B.1.351 and B.1.1.7 variants were reportedly recognized by nearly half of the unique spike-specific TCRs.

The CDR3 regions of human TCRbeta chains were analyzed by immunosequencing. The study's own analysis went as follows. Repertoire TCRs were checked for matches against a reference library of SARS-CoV-2-specific TCRs that had been generated using the MIRA antigen-specificity platform. Breadth was defined as the fraction of unique TCRs that were SARS-CoV-2-associated, and depth was defined as the fraction of total T cells that were SARS-CoV-2-associated. Each spike-specific TCR was assigned to its reactive spike region and to a CD4 or CD8 class using the MIRA data. Log10-transformed breadth and depth values were compared by one-way ANOVA with Sidak's multiple comparisons tests. TCRdb stores this immuneACCESS table with in-frame sequences only. Part of the clones is absent; in the studies checked, under half of the shortfall reflects unresolved V genes, and no reason is known for the rest. V, J and clone size are taken as reported in that table, and D and trimming were inferred from the DNA itself. Across this sample there are tens of thousands of clones, with roughly 90% seen only once. The biggest ten clones account for more than 4% of the sample.

Per the publication, the time point label means: baseline before first vaccination. Samples from vaccinated people were obtained from the UK trials COV001 and COV002, which included a single-blind randomized controlled phase 2/3 trial of AZD1222 (ChAdOx1 nCoV-19) in healthy adults. Trial participant PBMC samples were collected at day 0 and day 28 after the second dose for TCRbeta chain sequencing. As regards this clone: The antigen this receptor binds is unknown. It has no much larger one-base neighbor in the sample; base qualities were not kept.

The input for sequencing was peripheral blood, taken on day 0 of AZD1222 vaccination. This sequence was found in an adult in good health.

The sequence in DNA is TGTGCCAGCAGCCAAGATGAGACGGTTAATAATTCACCCCTCCACTTT. The translation is CASSQDETVNNSPLHF. The rearranged segments are TRBV4-2 and TRBJ1-6, with no D gene named confidently. CDR1 and CDR2, looked up from the germline V gene, are LGHNA and YNFKEQ. The CDR3 runs 16 amino acids, cysteine and phenylalanine included. The entry retains the CDR3 DNA only, 48 bases that are in frame from base 1. The junction shows trimming of 0 bases on V and 5 bases on J, plus 11 bases between the germline ends.